The sequence of this T cell receptor (beta chain) was determined in a study of radiotherapy plus CTLA-4 blockade in lung cancer. Study details: Disease control was achieved by around 33% of patients, and objective responses by over 15%. Study outcomes and limitations: Radiotherapy was combined with ipilimumab, and tumor-derived TCR clones then expanded in blood. The best predictor of response was reported to be early blood T cell clone dynamics, with interferon-beta.

A word on this clone: Its specificity is not known.

Trimming removed 5 bases at V and 3 bases at J, with 20 bases between. This CDR3 contains 16 residues. Germline CDR1 and CDR2: SGHVS and FNYEAQ. The assay was immunoSEQ multiplex PCR, and TCRdb's table has in-frame clones only and misses some. The profile covers some 78,000 clones, with about 86% appearing a single time and more than 2% taken by the ten largest. The TCR originated in a human donor with non-small cell lung cancer who had a partial response to radiotherapy plus ipilimumab. The source material was peripheral blood, sampled from a patient treated with radiotherapy plus ipilimumab. This rearrangement joins TRBV7-6 to TRBJ2-7, with D maybe TRBD2 (6 bases). CDR3 region: CASSPTTGRFFYEQYF. CDR3 coding DNA: TGTGCCAGCAGCCCCACTACGGGGAGGTTCTTCTACGAGCAGTACTTC.